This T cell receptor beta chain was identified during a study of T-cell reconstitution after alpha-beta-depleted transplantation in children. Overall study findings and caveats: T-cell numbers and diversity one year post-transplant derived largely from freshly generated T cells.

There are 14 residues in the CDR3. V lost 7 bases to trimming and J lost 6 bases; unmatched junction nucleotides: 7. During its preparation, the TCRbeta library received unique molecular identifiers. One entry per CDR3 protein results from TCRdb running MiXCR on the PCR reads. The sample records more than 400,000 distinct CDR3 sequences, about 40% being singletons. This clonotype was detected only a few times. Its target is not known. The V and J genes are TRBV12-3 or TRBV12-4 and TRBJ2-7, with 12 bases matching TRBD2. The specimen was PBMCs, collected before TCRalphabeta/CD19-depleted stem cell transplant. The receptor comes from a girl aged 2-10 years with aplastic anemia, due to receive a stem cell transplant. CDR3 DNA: TGTGCCAGCATGCTAGCGGGAGGGTTCCGCGAGCAGTACTTC. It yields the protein CASMLAGGFREQYF.